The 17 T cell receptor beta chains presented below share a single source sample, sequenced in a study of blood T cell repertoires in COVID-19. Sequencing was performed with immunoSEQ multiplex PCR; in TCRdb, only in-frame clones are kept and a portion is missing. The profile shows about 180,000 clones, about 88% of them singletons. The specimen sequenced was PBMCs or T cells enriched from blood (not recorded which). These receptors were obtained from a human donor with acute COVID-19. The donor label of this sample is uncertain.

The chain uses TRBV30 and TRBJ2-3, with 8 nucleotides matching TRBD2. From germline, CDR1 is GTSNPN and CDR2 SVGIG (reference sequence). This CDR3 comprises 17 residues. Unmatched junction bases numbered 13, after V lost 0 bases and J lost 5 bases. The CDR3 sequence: CAWSVGPGGTSRDTQYF. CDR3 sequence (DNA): TGTGCCTGGAGTGTAGGCCCGGGGGGGACTTCAAGAGATACGCAGTATTTT.

CDR3 loop: CASSLGEAGELFF. The CDR3, as DNA: TGTGCCAGCAGTTTAGGAGAAGCCGGGGAGCTGTTTTTT. This chain uses TRBV6-2 or TRBV6-3 with TRBJ2-2; D call uncertain. Germline CDR1 MNHEY, CDR2 SVGEGT. V gave up 4 bases and J gave up 6 bases, with 9 bases separating them. The CDR3 covers 13 residues.

The CDR3 DNA is TGTGCCATAGCCAACAATGGCTACACCTTC. Encoded protein: CAIANNGYTF. V gene TRBV21-1 combines with J gene TRBJ1-2. TRBV21-1 is a pseudogene. The CDR3 spans 10 residues.

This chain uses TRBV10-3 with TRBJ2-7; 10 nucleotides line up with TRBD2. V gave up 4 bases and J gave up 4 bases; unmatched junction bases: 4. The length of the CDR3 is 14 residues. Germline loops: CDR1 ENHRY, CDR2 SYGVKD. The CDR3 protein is CAISGVAGGYEQYF. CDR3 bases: TGTGCCATCAGTGGGGTAGCGGGGGGATACGAGCAGTACTTC.

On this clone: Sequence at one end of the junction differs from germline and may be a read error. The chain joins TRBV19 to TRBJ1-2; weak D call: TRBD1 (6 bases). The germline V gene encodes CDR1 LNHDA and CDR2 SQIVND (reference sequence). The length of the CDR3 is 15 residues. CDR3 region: CASSIATGANYGYTF. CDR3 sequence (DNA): TGTGCCAGTAGCATAGCGACAGGCGCGAACTATGGCTACACCTTC.

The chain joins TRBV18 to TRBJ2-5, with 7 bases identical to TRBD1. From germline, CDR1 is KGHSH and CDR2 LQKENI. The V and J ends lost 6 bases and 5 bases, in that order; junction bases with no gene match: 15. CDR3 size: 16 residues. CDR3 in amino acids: CASSPRQGSLGETQYF. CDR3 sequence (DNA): TGTGCCAGCTCCCCTCGACAGGGCAGTTTGGGGGAGACCCAGTACTTC.

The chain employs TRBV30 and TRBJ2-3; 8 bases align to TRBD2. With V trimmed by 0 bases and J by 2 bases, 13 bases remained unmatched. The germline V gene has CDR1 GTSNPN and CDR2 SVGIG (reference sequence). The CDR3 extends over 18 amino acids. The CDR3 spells CAWSVGSGGSVYTDTQYF. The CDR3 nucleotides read TGTGCCTGGAGTGTCGGGAGCGGGGGATCTGTTTACACAGATACGCAGTATTTT.

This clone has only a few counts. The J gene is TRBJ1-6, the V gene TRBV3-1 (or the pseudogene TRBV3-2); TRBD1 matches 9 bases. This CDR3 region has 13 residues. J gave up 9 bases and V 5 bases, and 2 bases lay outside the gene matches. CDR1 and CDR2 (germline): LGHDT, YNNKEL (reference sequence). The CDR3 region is CASSGQGFSPLHF. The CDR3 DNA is TGTGCCAGCAGCGGACAGGGGTTTTCACCCCTCCACTTT.

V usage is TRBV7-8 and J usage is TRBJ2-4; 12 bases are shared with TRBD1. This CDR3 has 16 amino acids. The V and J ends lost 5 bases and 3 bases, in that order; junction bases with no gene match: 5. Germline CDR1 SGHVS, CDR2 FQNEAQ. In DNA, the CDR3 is TGTGCCAGCAGCACCCGGGACAGGGGGCGCAAAAACATTCAGTACTTC. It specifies CASSTRDRGRKNIQYF.

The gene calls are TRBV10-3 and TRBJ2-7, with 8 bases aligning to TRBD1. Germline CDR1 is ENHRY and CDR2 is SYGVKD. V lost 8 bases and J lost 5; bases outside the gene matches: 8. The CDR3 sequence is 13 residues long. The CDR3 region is CAIGRQGADEQYF. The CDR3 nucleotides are TGTGCCATCGGGAGGCAGGGGGCGGACGAGCAGTACTTC.

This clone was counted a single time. CDR3 coding DNA: TGTGCCAGCAGCTCGCTAGCGGGGGGTTACGAGCAGTACTTC. It specifies CASSSLAGGYEQYF. The chain uses TRBV7-2 and TRBJ2-7; 11 nucleotides agree with TRBD2. V gave up 4 bases and J gave up 4 bases; unmatched junction bases: 3. CDR1 SGHTA and CDR2 FQGNSA come from the germline V gene. The CDR3 runs to 14 residues.

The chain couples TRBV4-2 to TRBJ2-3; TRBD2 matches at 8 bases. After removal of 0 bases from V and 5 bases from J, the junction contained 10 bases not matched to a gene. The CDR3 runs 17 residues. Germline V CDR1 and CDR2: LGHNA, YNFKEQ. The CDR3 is CASSQDPPGGAVDTQYF. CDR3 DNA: TGTGCCAGCAGCCAAGATCCCCCCGGGGGGGCCGTAGATACGCAGTATTTT.

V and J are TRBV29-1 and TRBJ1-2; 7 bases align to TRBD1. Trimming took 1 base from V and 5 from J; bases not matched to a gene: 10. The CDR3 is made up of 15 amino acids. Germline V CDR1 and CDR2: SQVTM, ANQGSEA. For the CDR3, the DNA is TGCAGCGTTGAAGTTCGGGAGGGGGCACGATATGGCTACACCTTC. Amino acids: CSVEVREGARYGYTF.

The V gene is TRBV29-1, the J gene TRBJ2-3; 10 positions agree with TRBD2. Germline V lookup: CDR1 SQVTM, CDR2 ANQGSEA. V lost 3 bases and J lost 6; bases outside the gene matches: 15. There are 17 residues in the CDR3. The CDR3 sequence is CSVDSLAGALSGDTQYF. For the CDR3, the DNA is TGCAGCGTTGACTCTCTAGCGGGGGCCCTCAGCGGGGATACGCAGTATTTT.

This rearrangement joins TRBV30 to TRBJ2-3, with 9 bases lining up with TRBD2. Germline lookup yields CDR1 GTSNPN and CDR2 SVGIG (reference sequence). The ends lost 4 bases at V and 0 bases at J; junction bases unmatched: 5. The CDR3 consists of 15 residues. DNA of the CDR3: TGTGCCTGGAATCGGCTAGCGGGAAGCACAGATACGCAGTATTTT. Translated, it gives CAWNRLAGSTDTQYF.

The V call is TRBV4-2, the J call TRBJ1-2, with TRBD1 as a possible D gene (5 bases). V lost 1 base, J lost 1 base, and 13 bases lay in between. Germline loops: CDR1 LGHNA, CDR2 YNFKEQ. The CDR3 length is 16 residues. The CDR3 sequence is CASSQGFEDNNYGYTF. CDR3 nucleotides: TGTGCCAGCAGCCAAGGGTTCGAGGACAATAACTATGGCTACACCTTC.

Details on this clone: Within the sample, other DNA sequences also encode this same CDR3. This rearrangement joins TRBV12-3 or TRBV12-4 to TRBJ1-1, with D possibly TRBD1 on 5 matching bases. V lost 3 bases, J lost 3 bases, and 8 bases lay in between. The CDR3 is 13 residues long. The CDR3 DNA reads TGTGCCAGCAGTTTCCGCAGGGACACTGAAGCTTTCTTT. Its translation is CASSFRRDTEAFF.